This TCR beta chain was documented in a study of T cells after posttransplantation cyclophosphamide. As for this clone: What it binds is not known.

CDR3 length: 16 amino acids. Trimming took off 5 bases at V and 2 bases at J, with 16 bases between the two ends. Germline CDR1 reads SEHNR; CDR2 reads FQNEAQ (reference sequence). Points from the study as a whole: TRB overlap between skin or GI tissue T cells and blood was limited. Donor CD8+ memory clones often dominated recipient blood repertoires at later times.

The naive gate required viable CD3+CD4+ or CD3+CD8+ cells with CCR7+CD45RA+CD45RO-CD95-CD27+CD28+ phenotype. Using immunoSEQ multiplex PCR, the repertoire was profiled, and TCRdb retains in-frame clones only, with some absent. Of 31,000 or so clones listed, over 80% are singletons. Material for sequencing was naive CD4+ T cells sorted from PBMCs. The receptor's source is a woman in her sixties or seventies in good health, CMV-negative, and a related stem cell transplant donor. The rearrangement uses TRBV7-9 and TRBJ1-5; D is perhaps TRBD1 (5 bases). The CDR3 loop reads CASSPESGPGNQPQHF. In DNA form, the CDR3 reads TGTGCCAGCAGCCCCGAGTCAGGGCCAGGCAATCAGCCCCAGCATTTT.